Reported below is one TCR beta chain. Its antigen remains unidentified. Here immunoSEQ multiplex PCR was the method, and the copy in TCRdb shows in-frame clones only, minus some. The sample lists approximately 150,000 clones; just over 90% were seen once. The CDR3 is 15 amino acids. Between the trimmed V and J ends, which lost 3 bases and 3 bases, there was a span of 15 bases. Germline V gene lookup returns CDR1 SGHAT and CDR2 FQNNGV. This record comes from a study of T cell responses to AZD1222 COVID-19 vaccine. Findings and limits, study-wide: It was only after the peak T cell response that any repertoires were sampled. At baseline, seropositivity was found in only a handful of AZD1222 recipients. Clonal diversity was possibly underestimated, and white British individuals and females predominated among donors.

The clonotype originates from an adult who received the AZD1222 COVID-19 vaccine. Source: peripheral blood, taken 28 days after the second AZD1222 dose. The gene calls are TRBV11-2 and TRBJ2-7; D not certain. The CDR3 coding sequence is TGTGCCAGCAGCTTGAATCCCAGACAAGGCTACGAGCAGTACTTC. It translates to CASSLNPRQGYEQYF.